The 9 T cell receptor beta chains below all came from one sample that was sequenced in a study of blood T cell repertoires in COVID-19. Clones were read by immunoSEQ multiplex PCR, and TCRdb kept only the in-frame ones, dropping some. Of about 150,000 clones listed, approximately 78% are singletons. Input material: peripheral blood. These receptors were collected from an elderly man with acute or convalescent COVID-19.

The genes are TRBV7-3 and TRBJ1-2, with D unclear. There are 15 residues in the CDR3. Germline V gene data show CDR1 as SGHTA and CDR2 as FQGTGA. Between the trimmed V and J ends, which lost 4 bases and 2 bases, there was a span of 14 bases. CDR3 bases: TGTGCCAGCAGCTCCGGCTCACCGGGGAACTATGGCTACACCTTC. Translation: CASSSGSPGNYGYTF.

This chain joins TRBV7-2 and TRBJ2-7, with 9 positions matching TRBD2. Germline V gene sequence: CDR1 SGHTA, CDR2 FQGNSA. This CDR3 is 16 amino acids long. V lost 1 base, J lost 4 bases, and 8 bases stayed unmatched. The CDR3 DNA sequence: TGTGCCAGCAGCTTAGAGGGCGGGACTAGCTTATACGAGCAGTACTTC. Protein: CASSLEGGTSLYEQYF.

The V call is TRBV19, the J call TRBJ1-3; D remains unclear. In germline, CDR1 is LNHDA, CDR2 SQIVND (reference sequence). Trimming stripped 1 base from V and 0 bases from J, with 7 bases between. There are 15 residues in the CDR3. The CDR3 DNA reads TGTGCCAGTAGTATAGCCGGGAACTCTGGAAACACCATATATTTT. It encodes CASSIAGNSGNTIYF.

The chain is built from TRBV30 and TRBJ1-5, with D possibly being TRBD1 (6 bases). Trimming pared 4 bases from V and 2 bases from J, leaving 12 bases between. This CDR3 is built from 14 residues. CDR1 is GTSNPN, CDR2 SVGIG, per germline (reference sequence). The CDR3 reads CAWTRTDGNQPQHF. In DNA form, the CDR3 reads TGTGCCTGGACGAGGACAGATGGCAATCAGCCCCAGCATTTT.

This sequence joins TRBV10-1 and TRBJ1-1; no firm D call. V gave up 4 bases and J gave up 6 bases, with 12 bases separating them. CDR3 size: 13 residues. CDR1 and CDR2 from the germline V gene are WNHNN and SYGVQD (reference sequence). The CDR3 DNA sequence: TGCGCCAGCAGTGGATCCGGACTGGCTGAAGCTTTCTTT. Its protein is CASSGSGLAEAFF.

CDR3 sequence: CASSATRASNYGYTF. CDR3 in DNA: TGTGCCAGCAGCGCTACGAGGGCCTCGAACTATGGCTACACCTTC. The V call is TRBV3-1 (or the pseudogene TRBV3-2), the J call TRBJ1-2, with D hard to call. V was clipped by 5 bases and J by 2 bases, with 15 bases between them. This CDR3 is built from 15 residues. Per germline, CDR1 LGHDT and CDR2 YNNKEL (reference sequence).

V usage is TRBV18 and J usage is TRBJ1-2; 7 bases agree with TRBD1. J lost 5 bases, V lost 3 bases, and 9 bases had no gene match. CDR3 size: 15 residues. Germline-derived CDR1 and CDR2 are KGHSH and LQKENI. The CDR3 sequence is CASSPPQGNSYGYTF. The CDR3 coding sequence is TGTGCCAGCTCACCTCCACAGGGGAACTCTTATGGCTACACCTTC.

This clone was seen only once. The chain combines TRBV13 with TRBJ1-1, with D possibly matching TRBD1 (5 bases). CDR3 size: 15 residues. Germline-derived CDR1 and CDR2 are PRHDT and FYEKMQ (reference sequence). Trimming pared 6 bases from V and 0 bases from J, leaving 14 bases between. The CDR3 loop is CASRWMGRVNTEAFF. In DNA, the CDR3 is TGTGCCAGCAGGTGGATGGGCAGGGTGAACACTGAAGCTTTCTTT.

The chain recombines TRBV11-3 with TRBJ2-3, with D unclear. Germline CDR1 SGHNT, CDR2 YENEEA. Between the trimmed V and J ends, which lost 3 bases and 6 bases, there was a span of 7 bases. The CDR3 is 12 residues long. The CDR3 reads CASSFSADTQYF. CDR3 coding DNA: TGTGCCAGCAGCTTTAGTGCCGATACGCAGTATTTT. Variable domain in full (rest from reference TRBV11-3 and TRBJ2-3): EAGVVQSPRYKIIEKKQPVAFWCNPISGHNTLYWYLQNLGQGPELLIRYENEEAVDDSQLPKDRFSAERLKGVDSTLKIQPAELGDSAVYLCASSFSADTQYFGPGTRLTVL.